This T cell receptor (beta chain) was documented in a study of identifying expanded T cells in peripheral blood. Collection occurred without any documented infections or immune events in donors. V lost 10 bases, J lost 1 base, and 28 bases lay in between. The CDR3 contains 18 residues. Study results and caveats: Across healthy donors, higher total template counts meant significantly greater roughly two-week count variance. Technical replicates showed around 1.2 changed clones; approximately two weeks about 16; four weeks 19.

Assay used: immunoSEQ multiplex PCR; TCRdb lists only in-frame clones, some missing. The profile shows about 58,000 clones, roughly 87% of them singletons. This clone appeared a single time. As yet, its antigen is unknown. The sequence came from a person between 18 and 75 years old in good health. J is TRBJ1-1 and V is TRBV23-1; the D gene is possibly TRBD1 (6 bases). TRBV23-1 is an open reading frame whose function is uncertain. What was sequenced was blood. CDR3 in DNA: TGCGCCATCCCGACCGAAACCGGGACACCTGTGTCGAACACTGAAGCTTTCTTT. This gives the protein CAIPTETGTPVSNTEAFF.